This T cell receptor (beta chain) came from a study of T-cell memory formation after mild COVID-19. About the research overall: TCR clusters were largely donor specific. Study-level points and caveats: In pre-infection memory, a portion of responding clones appeared, which suggested that cross-reactive memory joined. Clones that contracted from day 15 to 85 had balanced CD4/CD8; later expanders were CD4+ biased.

Constant-segment primers and 5'RACE yielded cDNA libraries for TCR alpha and TCR beta, each carrying sample barcodes and UMIs. TCRdb processed the 5' RACE reads anew with MiXCR; each CDR3 protein has one entry. The sample shows 250,000 or so distinct CDR3 sequences, 7.5% to 10% of them seen only once. Notes on this clonotype: What it recognizes is unknown.

V gave up 0 bases and J gave up 4 bases, with 15 bases separating them. CDR3 length equals 16 residues. Germline CDR1 is DFQATT and CDR2 is SNEGSKA (reference sequence). The rearrangement links TRBV20-1 to TRBJ2-2; TRBD2 is a possible D gene (6 bases). The sequence was obtained from a man between 18 and 29 years old who had mild COVID-19 (a few samples of this study predate the infection). Cell type and time point are not known. The sequenced material came from PBMCs or a T cell subset sorted from them (not recorded which). Written as DNA, the CDR3 is TGCAGTGCTAGAGACAGGTCAGGGACTTTCACCGGGGAGCTGTTTTTT. Its translation is CSARDRSGTFTGELFF.